This T cell receptor beta chain was sequenced during a study of CD8+ T cells in alopecia areata. Study results and caveats: Many expanded lesional clones persisted in scalp and blood during tofacitinib treatment.

Extracted from the samples, RNA was reverse transcribed into cDNA to serve as the sequencing template. TCRdb keeps only in-frame clones here, not all; method: immunoSEQ multiplex PCR. The data contain approximately 180,000 clones, roughly 58% of them seen just once; the ten biggest clones take up about a sixth. Trimming cost V 8 bases and J 7 bases, with 12 bases left between them. This CDR3 has 13 amino acids. Germline lookup yields CDR1 MNHEY and CDR2 SMNVEV (reference sequence). This sample's treatment: oral pan-JAK inhibitor, 5-10 mg twice daily. Comment on this clone: The target antigen is unknown.

The sample here was CD4+ T cells sorted from blood, taken between weeks 55 and 65, from a patient treated with tofacitinib. This TCR derives from a human donor with alopecia areata. The gene calls are TRBV27 and TRBJ1-6, with D possibly matching TRBD1 (6 bases). CDR3: CASGGQGNSPLHF. In DNA, the CDR3 is TGTGCCAGCGGGGGGCAGGGGAATTCACCCCTCCACTTT.